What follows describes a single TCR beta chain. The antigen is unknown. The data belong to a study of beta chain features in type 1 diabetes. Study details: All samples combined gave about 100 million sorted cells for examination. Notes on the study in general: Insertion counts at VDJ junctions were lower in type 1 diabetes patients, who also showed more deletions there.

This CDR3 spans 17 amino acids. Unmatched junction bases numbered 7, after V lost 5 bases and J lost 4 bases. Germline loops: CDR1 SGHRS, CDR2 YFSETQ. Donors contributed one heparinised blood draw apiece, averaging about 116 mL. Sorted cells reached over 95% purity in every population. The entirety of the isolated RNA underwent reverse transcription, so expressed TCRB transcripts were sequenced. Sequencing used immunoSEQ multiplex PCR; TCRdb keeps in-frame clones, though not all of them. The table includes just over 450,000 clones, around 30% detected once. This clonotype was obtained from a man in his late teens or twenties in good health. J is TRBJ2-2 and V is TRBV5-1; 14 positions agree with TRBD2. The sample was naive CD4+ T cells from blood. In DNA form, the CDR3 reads TGCGCCAGCAGTCGGGGACTAGCGGGAGAAAGCACCGGGGAGCTGTTTTTT. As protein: CASSRGLAGESTGELFF.